These 20 T cell receptor beta chains were all obtained from the same sample, sequenced in a study of monozygotic twins with inflammatory bowel disease. After re-calling the 5' RACE reads, TCRdb lists one entry per CDR3 protein, DNA absent. Here the sample table reports around 450,000 distinct CDR3 sequences. The sample taken for sequencing was blood. All receptors derive from a human donor with ulcerative colitis or Crohn's disease, or a healthy co-twin of an affected twin (not recorded which).

The CDR3 loop is CASSWAAPGADTQYF. The chain recombines TRBV11-2 with TRBJ2-3; TCRdb designates TRBD1, a call that cannot be tested without DNA. Germline V gene lookup returns CDR1 SGHAT and CDR2 FQNNGV. The CDR3 consists of 15 residues.

The CDR3 sequence is CASSIAQGDTGELFF. This sequence joins TRBV19 and TRBJ2-2; the D call of TRBD1 rests on TCRdb alone, since no DNA is present to check it. This CDR3 has 15 residues. Germline V lookup: CDR1 LNHDA, CDR2 SQIVND (reference sequence).

V gene TRBV6-1 combines with J gene TRBJ2-7. CDR1 MNHNS and CDR2 SASEGT come from the germline V gene. This CDR3 contains 13 residues. CDR3 amino acids: CASSWTPTYEQYF.

The chain recombines TRBV5-1 with TRBJ2-7; TCRdb outputs TRBD1, but without DNA this stays unchecked. Germline values: CDR1 SGHRS, CDR2 YFSETQ. The length of the CDR3 is 15 residues. The CDR3 spells CASSLSGTGFIEQYF.

The gene calls are TRBV5-6 and TRBJ2-1; TCRdb's D call, TRBD1, is unchecked because there is no DNA. CDR1 and CDR2 from the germline V gene are SGHDT and YYEEEE. This CDR3 is 15 amino acids long. This chain's CDR3 is CASSWGQGAYNEQFF.

This chain links TRBV11-2 with TRBJ2-7; the TCRdb D gene call, TRBD1, has no DNA to confirm it. The CDR3 is 14 amino acids. Germline V gene lookup returns CDR1 SGHAT and CDR2 FQNNGV. The CDR3 region is CASSYTDGAHEQYF. The variable domain in full, with the rest retrieved from reference TRBV11-2 and TRBJ2-7, is EAGVAQSPRYKIIEKRQSVAFWCNPISGHATLYWYQQILGQGPKLLIQFQNNGVVDDSQLPKDRFSAERLKGVDSTLKIQPAKLEDSAVYLCASSYTDGAHEQYFGPGTRLTVT.

CDR3 sequence: CASSFSGKDGQFF. The V call is TRBV12-3 or TRBV12-4, the J call TRBJ2-1; TCRdb's D call of TRBD1 is untestable without DNA. This CDR3 contains 13 residues.

The chain uses TRBV7-2 and TRBJ2-6; the TCRdb call, TRBD1, lacks DNA for checking. Germline assignment: CDR1 SGHTA and CDR2 FQGNSA. This CDR3 is built from 16 residues. The CDR3 here is CASSLAWGSGANVLTF.

The rearrangement joins TRBV7-2 to TRBJ1-1; TCRdb calls TRBD1, which cannot be checked without DNA. Germline values: CDR1 SGHTA, CDR2 FQGNSA. The CDR3 contains 14 residues. The CDR3 loop reads CASSLRGPGTEAFF.

The CDR3 loop reads CSAPWGETQYF. The chain joins TRBV20-1 to TRBJ2-5; with no DNA, the TCRdb D assignment of TRBD1 cannot be verified. The CDR3 contains 11 residues. The germline gives CDR1 DFQATT, CDR2 SNEGSKA (reference sequence).

V usage is TRBV5-1 and J usage is TRBJ2-1; there is no DNA to check the TCRdb D call of TRBD1. The germline CDR1 and CDR2 sequences are SGHRS and YFSETQ. The CDR3 loop spans 14 amino acids. CDR3 region: CASSLEGQGRLAFF.

This sequence joins TRBV5-1 and TRBJ1-1; TCRdb's D gene call, TRBD1, goes unchecked for lack of DNA. CDR3 length: 15 amino acids. Germline V gene lookup returns CDR1 SGHRS and CDR2 YFSETQ. The CDR3 is CASSLGGQGTAEAFF.

The rearrangement joins TRBV19 to TRBJ2-4; there is no DNA to check the TCRdb D call of TRBD1. This CDR3 spans 17 amino acids. The germline CDR1 and CDR2 sequences are LNHDA and SQIVND (reference sequence). The CDR3 region is CASSFLDRIVAKNIQYF. Full variable domain (rest looked up from reference TRBV19 and TRBJ2-4): DGGITQSPKYLFRKEGQNVTLSCEQNLNHDAMYWYRQDPGQGLRLIYYSQIVNDFQKGDIAEGYSVSREKKESFPLTVTSAQKNPTAFYLCASSFLDRIVAKNIQYFGAGTRLSVL.

The chain combines TRBV24-1 with TRBJ2-2; TCRdb lists TRBD1, though no DNA is available to test this call. The CDR3 is 14 residues long. Germline CDR1 KGHDR, CDR2 SFDVKD. The CDR3 protein is CATSDGQNTGELFF.

The chain recombines TRBV30 with TRBJ1-4. The CDR3 spans 15 residues. CDR1 is GTSNPN, CDR2 SVGIG, per germline (reference sequence). The CDR3 here is CAWSRGATTNEKLFF.

The rearrangement uses TRBV20-1 and TRBJ2-5; TCRdb returns TRBD1, unconfirmable since there is no DNA. Per the germline V gene, CDR1 is DFQATT and CDR2 is SNEGSKA (reference sequence). The CDR3 loop spans 15 amino acids. CDR3 amino acids: CSPTPGAGVSETQYF.

The genes are TRBV29-1 and TRBJ2-1; TCRdb's D gene call, TRBD1, goes unchecked for lack of DNA. Germline values: CDR1 SQVTM, CDR2 ANQGSEA. This CDR3 contains 14 residues. The CDR3 spells CSVTDRGRYSEQFF.

The gene calls are TRBV20-1 and TRBJ2-7; TCRdb's D gene call, TRBD2, goes unchecked for lack of DNA. In germline, CDR1 is DFQATT, CDR2 SNEGSKA (reference sequence). This CDR3 has 14 residues. CDR3 amino acids: CSALPEGSSYEQYF.

V gene TRBV30 combines with J gene TRBJ1-4; TCRdb lists TRBD1, though no DNA is available to test this call. Germline lookup yields CDR1 GTSNPN and CDR2 SVGIG (reference sequence). The CDR3 length is 13 residues. The CDR3 protein is CAWSRQVNEKLFF.

The gene calls are TRBV7-9 and TRBJ1-1. The CDR3 is made up of 12 amino acids. Germline CDR1 SEHNR, CDR2 FQNEAQ (reference sequence). CDR3 in amino acids: CAIRRENTEAFF.